This TCR beta chain was sequenced in a study of identical twins. General observations from the study: Surplus twin overlap in beta out-of-frame sequences was less pronounced.

The germline CDR1 and CDR2 sequences are SGHRS and YFSETQ. V lost 2 bases and J lost 2; bases outside the gene matches: 3. This CDR3 has 14 amino acids. TCRdb reprocessed the 5' RACE reads via MiXCR and lists one record per CDR3 protein. The data contain hundreds of thousands of distinct CDR3 sequences, 5.5% to 6.5% of them singletons. As to this clonotype: The target antigen is unknown. The conserved phenylalanine or tryptophan is not found at the CDR3 terminus, so this likely reflects a read error.

The origin of this receptor is a man between 18 and 35 years old in good health. The chain employs TRBV5-1 and TRBJ2-5, with 7 bases lining up with TRBD2. Sequenced input: naive T cells sorted from blood. The CDR3 bases are TGCGCCAGCAGCTTTAATAGCGGGCAAGAGACCCAGTACTCC. This gives the protein CASSFNSGQETQYS.